The source of this TCR beta chain is a study of Graves' ophthalmopathy and Graves' hyperthyroidism. The TCR beta CDR3 regions underwent amplification from RNA transcripts. HTBI-primed RT-PCR formed the first round, and a multiplex PCR formed the second. TCRdb reanalysed the multiplex PCR reads using MiXCR and keeps one entry per CDR3 protein. The sample holds some 750,000 distinct CDR3 sequences, roughly 40% seen once. This clonotype has at least ten counts. Trimming took off 6 bases at V and 2 bases at J, with 5 bases between the two ends. The CDR3 loop spans 12 amino acids. The germline CDR1 and CDR2 sequences are MGHDK and SYGVNS.

The rearrangement joins TRBV25-1 to TRBJ1-5; D unclear. The sequence was obtained from an adult man with Graves' ophthalmopathy. Sequencing was done on a sample of peripheral blood. Here the CDR3 DNA reads TGTGCCAGCAGCATGGGCAATCAGCCCCAGCATTTT. It is translated as CASSMGNQPQHF. Full variable domain (rest looked up from reference TRBV25-1 and TRBJ1-5): EADIYQTPRYLVIGTGKKITLECSQTMGHDKMYWYQQDPGMELHLIHYSYGVNSTEKGDLSSESTVSRIRTEHFPLTLESARPSHTSQYLCASSMGNQPQHFGDGTRLSIL.